This T cell receptor beta chain stems from a study of T cells after yellow fever vaccination. Study background: Libraries from low-cell-number fractions were prepared with the SMART-Seq v4 Ultra Low Input RNA kit.

From the 5' RACE reads, TCRdb called clonotypes with MiXCR, one entry per CDR3 protein. This sample has some 670,000 distinct CDR3 sequences, with approximately 13% found just once. V was trimmed by 6 bases and J by 6 bases, leaving 15 bases between them. CDR1 is DFQATT, CDR2 SNEGSKA, per germline (reference sequence). The CDR3 extends over 12 amino acids. Findings and limits, study-wide: Subsequent booster samples again held most clones from primary vaccination (just under 98% CD4, about 86% CD8).

This clonotype has only a few counts. What it binds is unknown. This chain links TRBV20-1 with TRBJ2-7; D ambiguous. Specimen: PBMCs, collected on the day of the yellow fever booster vaccination. This receptor was obtained from a young man who received the YFV17D yellow fever vaccine. The CDR3 region is CSAAPQMGEQYF. The CDR3, as DNA: TGCAGTGCAGCACCCCAAATGGGCGAGCAGTACTTC.